This T cell receptor (beta chain) was found in a study of blood T cell repertoires in COVID-19. Using immunoSEQ multiplex PCR, the repertoire was profiled, and TCRdb retains in-frame clones only, with some absent. The table includes some 350,000 clones, 89% detected once. The CDR3 has 16 residues. Germline V CDR1 and CDR2: KGHSH, LQKENI. Trimming took 3 bases from V and 2 from J; bases not matched to a gene: 8. The TCR was taken from a woman in her 30s with COVID-19, enrolled during active disease. This sequence joins TRBV18 and TRBJ2-3, with 7 bases identical to TRBD2. The sequenced material came from peripheral blood. The CDR3 loop is CASSPSPRGDTDTQYF. DNA of the CDR3: TGTGCCAGCTCACCGAGTCCCCGGGGGGACACAGATACGCAGTATTTT. The variable domain in full, completed from reference TRBV18 and TRBJ2-3, reads NAGVMQNPRHLVRRRGQEARLRCSPMKGHSHVYWYRQLPEEGLKFMVYLQKENIIDESGMPKERFSAEFPKEGPSILRIQQVVRGDSAAYFCASSPSPRGDTDTQYFGPGTRLTVL.